Sequencing of this T cell receptor beta chain was carried out in a study of cytomegalovirus exposure and HLA in healthy donors. The CDR3 consists of 15 residues. The V end was cut by 6 bases, the J end by 7 bases, with 19 bases between. Germline V gene lookup returns CDR1 MDHEN and CDR2 SYDVKM. The PCR made use of 60 Vbeta and 13 Jbeta primers. Profiling relied on immunoSEQ multiplex PCR, and the TCRdb table lists in-frame clones only, not all of them. Of over 150,000 clones listed, roughly four fifths are singletons. This clone showed up just a few times. Its target is unknown. At the time of sampling, donors were nominally healthy, though unrecorded immune exposures were likely. Study-level findings and limits: Three chains linked to CMV were shown in vitro to be specific for CMV antigens. Analysis was carried out at a later point, and it linked a missense DCLRE1C variant to TCR beta V- and J-gene trimming.

This chain links TRBV28 with TRBJ1-5; D ambiguous. Sequencing input: PBMCs. The sequence was collected from a girl aged 10 to 17 in good health and CMV-seropositive. This CDR3 reads CASSLESLGKQPQHF. The CDR3, as DNA: TGTGCCAGCAGCCTAGAAAGCCTCGGAAAACAGCCCCAGCATTTT. Supplemented by reference TRBV28 and TRBJ1-5, the full variable domain reads DVKVTQSSRYLVKRTGEKVFLECVQDMDHENMFWYRQDPGLGLRLIYFSYDVKMKEKGDIPEGYSVSREKKERFSLILESASTNQTSMYLCASSLESLGKQPQHFGDGTRLSIL.